The 3 T cell receptor beta chains below come from one sample, sequenced in a study of cytomegalovirus exposure and HLA in healthy donors. The PCR had 60 Vbeta and 13 Jbeta primers. Some clones are missing from TCRdb's copy, which holds only in-frame ones; the method was immunoSEQ multiplex PCR. The top ten hold roughly 3% of the sample, which has 120,000 or so clones, roughly 80% seen once. The sequencing input was PBMCs. The source of these receptors is a woman aged 45-60 years in good health and CMV-seronegative.

This sequence joins TRBV15 and TRBJ1-2, with TRBD1 as a possible D gene (6 bases). The CDR3 has 14 amino acids. Per the germline V gene, CDR1 is LNHNV and CDR2 is YYDKDF (reference sequence). The V and J ends lost 4 bases and 6 bases respectively, with 15 bases between them. CDR3 DNA: TGTGCCACCAGCACCCGGACAGTTCGGAATGGCTACACCTTC. Its translation is CATSTRTVRNGYTF.

This clone appeared a few times. V and J are TRBV28 and TRBJ2-7, with 8 bases matching TRBD1. The V gene end was trimmed by 6 bases and the J gene end by 4 bases; junction bases not matched to a gene: 2. The CDR3 runs 12 residues. Germline loops: CDR1 MDHEN, CDR2 SYDVKM. This CDR3 reads CASSRQGYEQYF. CDR3 coding DNA: TGTGCCAGCAGCAGACAGGGGTACGAGCAGTACTTC.

The CDR3 bases are TGTGCCAGCAGGTTCGGGGGAAATCAGCCCCAGCATTTT. Residues: CASRFGGNQPQHF. J is TRBJ1-5 and V is TRBV27; tentative D call: TRBD1 (5 bases). CDR1 and CDR2 (germline): MNHEY, SMNVEV (reference sequence). V was shortened by 6 bases and J by 4 bases, with 10 bases between the two germline ends. This CDR3 is built from 13 residues.